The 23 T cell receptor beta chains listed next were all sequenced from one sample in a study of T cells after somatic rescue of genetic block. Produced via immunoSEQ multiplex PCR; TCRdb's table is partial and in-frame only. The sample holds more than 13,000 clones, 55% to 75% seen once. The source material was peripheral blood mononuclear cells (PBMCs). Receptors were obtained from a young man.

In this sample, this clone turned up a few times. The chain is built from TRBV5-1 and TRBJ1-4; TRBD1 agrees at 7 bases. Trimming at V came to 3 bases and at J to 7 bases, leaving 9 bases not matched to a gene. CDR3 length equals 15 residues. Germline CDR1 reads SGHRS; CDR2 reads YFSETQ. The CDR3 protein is CASSSQGRDSEKLFF. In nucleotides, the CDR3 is TGCGCCAGCAGCTCACAGGGGAGGGATAGTGAAAAACTGTTTTTT.

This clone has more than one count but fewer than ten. The CDR3 DNA sequence: TGTGCCAGCAGGGACAGCACAGATACGCAGTATTTT. Residues: CASRDSTDTQYF. The V gene is TRBV28, the J gene TRBJ2-3; D is unclear. CDR1 and CDR2 from the germline V gene are MDHEN and SYDVKM. Trimming removed 6 bases at V and 0 bases at J, with 4 bases between. The CDR3 sequence is 12 residues long.

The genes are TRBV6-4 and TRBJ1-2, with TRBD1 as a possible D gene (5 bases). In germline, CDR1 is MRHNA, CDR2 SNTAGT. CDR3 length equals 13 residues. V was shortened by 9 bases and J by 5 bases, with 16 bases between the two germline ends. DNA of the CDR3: TGTGCCAGTTCCGCGGGGCCTTTTTATGGCTACACCTTC. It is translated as CASSAGPFYGYTF.

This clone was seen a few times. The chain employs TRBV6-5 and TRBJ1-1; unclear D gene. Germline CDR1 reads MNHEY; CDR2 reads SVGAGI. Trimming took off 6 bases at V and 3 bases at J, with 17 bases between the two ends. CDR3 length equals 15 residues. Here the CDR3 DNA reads TGTGCCAGCAGCTTCGACAACTTGCTCGACACTGAAGCTTTCTTT. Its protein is CASSFDNLLDTEAFF.

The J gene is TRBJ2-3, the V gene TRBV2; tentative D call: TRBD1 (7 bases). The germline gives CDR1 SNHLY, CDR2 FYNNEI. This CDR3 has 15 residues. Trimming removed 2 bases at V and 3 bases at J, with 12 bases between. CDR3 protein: CASSERRGRTDTQYF. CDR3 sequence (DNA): TGTGCCAGCAGTGAAAGGAGGGGGCGGACAGATACGCAGTATTTT.

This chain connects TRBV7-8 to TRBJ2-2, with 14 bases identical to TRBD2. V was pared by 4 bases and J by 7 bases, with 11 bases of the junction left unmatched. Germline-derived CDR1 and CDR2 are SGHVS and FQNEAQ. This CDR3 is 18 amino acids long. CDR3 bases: TGTGCCAGCAGCTCCCCGGGACTAGCGGGAGATAGCGGCGGGGAGCTGTTTTTT. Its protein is CASSSPGLAGDSGGELFF.

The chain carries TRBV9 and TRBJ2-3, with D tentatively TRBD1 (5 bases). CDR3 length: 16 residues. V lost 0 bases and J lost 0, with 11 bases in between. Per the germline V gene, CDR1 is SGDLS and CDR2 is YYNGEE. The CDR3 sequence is CASSVVPGRSTDTQYF. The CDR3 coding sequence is TGTGCCAGCAGCGTAGTCCCAGGGCGAAGCACAGATACGCAGTATTTT.

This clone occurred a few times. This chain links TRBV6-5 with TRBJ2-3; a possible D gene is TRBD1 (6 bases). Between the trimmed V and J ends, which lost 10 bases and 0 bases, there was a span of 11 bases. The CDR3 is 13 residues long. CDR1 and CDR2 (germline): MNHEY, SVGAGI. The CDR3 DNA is TGTGCCACCAGAGGGGGTAGCACAGATACGCAGTATTTT. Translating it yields CATRGGSTDTQYF.

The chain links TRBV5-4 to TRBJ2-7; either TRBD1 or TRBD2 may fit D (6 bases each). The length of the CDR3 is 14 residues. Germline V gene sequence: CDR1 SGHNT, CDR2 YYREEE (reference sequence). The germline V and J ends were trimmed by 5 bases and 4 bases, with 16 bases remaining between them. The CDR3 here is CASSFGGPKYEQYF. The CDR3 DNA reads TGTGCCAGCAGTTTTGGGGGGCCTAAATACGAGCAGTACTTC.

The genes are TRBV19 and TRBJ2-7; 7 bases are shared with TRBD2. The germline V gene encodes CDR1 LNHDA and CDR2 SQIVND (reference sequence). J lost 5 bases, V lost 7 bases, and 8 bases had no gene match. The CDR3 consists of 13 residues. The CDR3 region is CASKSGLGDEQYF. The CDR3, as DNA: TGTGCCAGTAAGAGTGGACTAGGGGACGAGCAGTACTTC.

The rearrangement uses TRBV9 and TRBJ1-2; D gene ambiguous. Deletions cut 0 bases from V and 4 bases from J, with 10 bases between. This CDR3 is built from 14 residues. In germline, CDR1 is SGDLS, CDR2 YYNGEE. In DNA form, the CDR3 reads TGTGCCAGCAGCGTAGCCTTATTGAGCTATGGCTACACCTTC. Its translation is CASSVALLSYGYTF.

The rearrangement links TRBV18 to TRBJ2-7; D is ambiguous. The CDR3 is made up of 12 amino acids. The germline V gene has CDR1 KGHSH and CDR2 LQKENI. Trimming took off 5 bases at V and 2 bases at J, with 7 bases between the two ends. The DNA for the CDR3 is TGTGCCAGCTCATTGAGCACCTACGAGCAGTACTTC. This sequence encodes CASSLSTYEQYF.

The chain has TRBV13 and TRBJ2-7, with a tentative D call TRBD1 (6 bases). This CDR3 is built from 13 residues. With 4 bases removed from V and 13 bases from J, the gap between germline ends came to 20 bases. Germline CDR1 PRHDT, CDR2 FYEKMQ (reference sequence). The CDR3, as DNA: TGTGCCAGCAGCTCGACGCAGGGGACGGAGCGATACTTC. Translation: CASSSTQGTERYF.

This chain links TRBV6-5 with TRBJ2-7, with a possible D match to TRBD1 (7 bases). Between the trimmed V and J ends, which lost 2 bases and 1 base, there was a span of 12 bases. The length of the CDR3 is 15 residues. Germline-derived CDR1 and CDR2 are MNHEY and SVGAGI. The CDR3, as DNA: TGTGCCAGCAGTTACAAACAGGGGAGGTCCTACGAGCAGTACTTC. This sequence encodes CASSYKQGRSYEQYF.

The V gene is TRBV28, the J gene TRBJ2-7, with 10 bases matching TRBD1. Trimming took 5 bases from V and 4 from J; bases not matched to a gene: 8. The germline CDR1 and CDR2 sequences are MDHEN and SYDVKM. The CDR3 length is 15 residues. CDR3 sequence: CASSPYPGQGYEQYF. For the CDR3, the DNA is TGTGCCAGCAGTCCCTACCCGGGACAGGGGTACGAGCAGTACTTC.

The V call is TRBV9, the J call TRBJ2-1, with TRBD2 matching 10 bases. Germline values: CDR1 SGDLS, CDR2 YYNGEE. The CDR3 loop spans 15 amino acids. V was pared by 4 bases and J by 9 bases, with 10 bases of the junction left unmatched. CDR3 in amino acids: CASSSHLLAGLEQFF. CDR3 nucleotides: TGTGCCAGCAGCTCCCACCTACTAGCGGGACTTGAGCAGTTCTTC.

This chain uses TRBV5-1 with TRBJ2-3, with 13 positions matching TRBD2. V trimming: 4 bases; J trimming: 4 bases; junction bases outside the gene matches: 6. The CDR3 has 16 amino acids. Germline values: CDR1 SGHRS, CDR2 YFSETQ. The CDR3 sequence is CASSGRTSGSADTQYF. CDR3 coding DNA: TGCGCCAGCAGCGGTCGGACTAGCGGGAGTGCAGATACGCAGTATTTT.

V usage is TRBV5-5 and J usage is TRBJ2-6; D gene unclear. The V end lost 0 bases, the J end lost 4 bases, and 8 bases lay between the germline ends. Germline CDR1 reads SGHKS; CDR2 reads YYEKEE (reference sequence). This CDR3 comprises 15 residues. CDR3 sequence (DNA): TGTGCCAGCAGCTTGGTTCCCACAGGGGCCAACGTCCTGACTTTC. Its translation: CASSLVPTGANVLTF.

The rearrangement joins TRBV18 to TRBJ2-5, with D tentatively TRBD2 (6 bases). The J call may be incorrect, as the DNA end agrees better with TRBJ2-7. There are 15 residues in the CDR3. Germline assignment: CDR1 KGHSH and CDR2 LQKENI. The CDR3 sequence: CASSPGGSGAYEQYF. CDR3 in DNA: TGTGCCAGCTCACCGGGGGGATCAGGCGCCTACGAGCAGTACTTC.

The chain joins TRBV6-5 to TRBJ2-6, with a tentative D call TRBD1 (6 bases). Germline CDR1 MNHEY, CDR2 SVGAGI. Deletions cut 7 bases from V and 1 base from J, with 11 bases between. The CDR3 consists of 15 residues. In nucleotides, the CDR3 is TGTGCCAGCACCGACAGGTTTTCTGGGGCCAACGTCCTGACTTTC. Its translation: CASTDRFSGANVLTF.

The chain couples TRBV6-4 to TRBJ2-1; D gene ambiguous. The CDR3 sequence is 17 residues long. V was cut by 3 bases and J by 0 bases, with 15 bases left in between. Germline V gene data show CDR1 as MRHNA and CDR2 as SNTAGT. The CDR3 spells CASSEVSNRASYNEQFF. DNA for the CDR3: TGTGCCAGCAGTGAGGTTAGCAATAGGGCCTCCTACAATGAGCAGTTCTTC.

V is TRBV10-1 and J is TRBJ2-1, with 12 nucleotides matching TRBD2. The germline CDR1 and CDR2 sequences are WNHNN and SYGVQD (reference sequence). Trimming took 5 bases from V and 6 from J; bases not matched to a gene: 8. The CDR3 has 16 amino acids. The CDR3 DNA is TGCGCCAGCAGTCATAATGGACTAGCGGGACTCAATGAGCAGTTCTTC. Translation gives CASSHNGLAGLNEQFF.

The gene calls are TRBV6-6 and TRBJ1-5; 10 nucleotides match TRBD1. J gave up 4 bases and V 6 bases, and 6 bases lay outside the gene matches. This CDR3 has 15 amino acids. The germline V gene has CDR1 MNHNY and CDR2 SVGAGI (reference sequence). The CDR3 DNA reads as TGTGCCAGCAGCCCTCTGGACAGGGGGAATCAGCCCCAGCATTTT. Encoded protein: CASSPLDRGNQPQHF.